This T cell receptor (beta chain) is drawn from a study of blood T cell repertoires in COVID-19. The CDR3 is 18 residues long. Per the germline V gene, CDR1 is LNHDA and CDR2 is SQIVND (reference sequence). Losses at the gene ends were 5 bases for V and 6 bases for J; bases not matched to a gene: 12. Method: immunoSEQ multiplex PCR; TCRdb's copy keeps in-frame clones and lacks some. Of about 41,000 clones listed, about 85% are singletons. V usage is TRBV19 and J usage is TRBJ2-5; 16 bases are a match to TRBD2. The sequenced material came from peripheral blood. The receptor comes from a man aged 60 to 75 with acute or convalescent COVID-19. Here the CDR3 DNA reads TGTGCCAGTAGTCCCGGGACTAGCGGGGGGGGAACGCTAAAGACCCAGTACTTC. Its protein product is CASSPGTSGGGTLKTQYF.